This TCR beta chain was identified during a study of T cell responses to AZD1222 COVID-19 vaccine. Study findings and constraints: Spike-wide coverage was observed for vaccine-associated CD4 TCRs, with dominant responses at 160-218 and 743-854.

This table comes from immunoSEQ multiplex PCR, and its TCRdb copy is limited to in-frame clones, with some not included. The top ten hold 7.6% of the sample, which has around 130,000 clones, approximately 85% seen once. This clone was seen just once. Its specificity is unknown. Trimming stripped 7 bases from V and 2 bases from J, with 15 bases between. Germline-derived CDR1 and CDR2 are MNHEY and SMNVEV (reference sequence). The CDR3 totals 15 residues. The receptor was isolated from an adult in good health. The material was peripheral blood, obtained on day 0 of AZD1222 vaccination. This chain connects TRBV27 to TRBJ1-5; D is possibly TRBD1 (5 bases). DNA for the CDR3: TGTGCCAGCAAGTTAAAAGGGGCGGGCAATCAGCCCCAGCATTTT. It yields the protein CASKLKGAGNQPQHF.